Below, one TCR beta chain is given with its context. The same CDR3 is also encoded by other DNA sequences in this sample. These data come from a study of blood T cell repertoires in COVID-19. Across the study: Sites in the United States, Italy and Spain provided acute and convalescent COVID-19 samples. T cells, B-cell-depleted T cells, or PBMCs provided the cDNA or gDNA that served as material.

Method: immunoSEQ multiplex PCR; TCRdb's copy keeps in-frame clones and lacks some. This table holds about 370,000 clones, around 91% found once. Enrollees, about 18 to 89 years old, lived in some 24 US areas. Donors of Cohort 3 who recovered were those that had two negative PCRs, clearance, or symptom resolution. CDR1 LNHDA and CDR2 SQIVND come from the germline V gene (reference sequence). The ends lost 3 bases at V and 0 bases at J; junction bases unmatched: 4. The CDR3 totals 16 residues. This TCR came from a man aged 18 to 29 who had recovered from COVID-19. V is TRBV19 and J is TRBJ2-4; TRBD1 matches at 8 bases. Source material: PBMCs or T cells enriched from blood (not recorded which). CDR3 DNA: TGTGCCAGTAGTATTGCAGGGGGCCTAGCCAAAAACATTCAGTACTTC. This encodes CASSIAGGLAKNIQYF.